This TCR beta chain appears in the sequencing data of a study of beta chain features in type 1 diabetes. General study points: Researchers report that Type 1 diabetes patients had moderately but significantly shorter TCRB CDR3s across all four CD4+ subsets.

The CDR3 covers 16 residues. Trimming stripped 4 bases from V and 0 bases from J, with 17 bases between. Germline V lookup: CDR1 SGHRS, CDR2 YFSETQ. As to this clone: Its antigen is not known.

Since all of the isolated RNA was reverse transcribed, expressed TCRB transcripts were what got sequenced. Sequenced by immunoSEQ multiplex PCR; TCRdb stores in-frame clones only, minus some. The repertoire holds 250,000 to 300,000 clones, with roughly a quarter as singletons. Specimen: naive CD4+ T cells from blood. J is TRBJ2-7 and V is TRBV5-1; no definite D call. The receptor was derived from a woman aged 25 to 39 with type 1 diabetes. CDR3 coding DNA: TGCGCCAGCAGCAGAACTATCGCGCGGAGCTCCTACGAGCAGTACTTC. This sequence encodes CASSRTIARSSYEQYF.